A selection of T cell receptor beta chains follows, all from one sample in a study of blood T cells in healthy people across ages. TCRdb called the 5' RACE reads again in MiXCR, with one record for every CDR3 protein. The table shows around 900,000 distinct CDR3 sequences, with 51% occurring only once. Sequenced input: blood. The origin of the receptors is a woman aged 60-70 years in good health. The CDR3 runs from the conserved cysteine through the conserved F or W. Each record gives: J gene, D gene, clone size, V gene, CDR3 protein, CDR3 DNA. A D gene is named only where the DNA matches it firmly. Clone sizes are given selectively: once, few, many, or a class where the clone is expanded.

TRBJ2-1,NA,NA,TRBV28,CASSLRENWAYNEQFF,TGTGCCAGCAGTTTACGTGAGAACTGGGCGTACAATGAGCAGTTCTTC
TRBJ1-6,NA,NA,TRBV25-1,CASSEYTGLDSPLHF,TGTGCCAGCAGTGAATACACAGGGTTAGATTCACCCCTCCACTTT
TRBJ2-3,TRBD1,NA,TRBV29-1,CSVNRDRAADTQYF,TGCAGCGTCAACCGGGACAGGGCCGCAGATACGCAGTATTTT
TRBJ2-7,NA,NA,TRBV14,CASSPVQGGTGGEQYF,TGTGCCAGCAGCCCCGTCCAGGGAGGAACCGGGGGCGAGCAGTACTTC
TRBJ2-5,NA,NA,TRBV24-1,CATSDLVGVEETQYF,TGTGCCACCAGTGATTTGGTCGGGGTTGAGGAGACCCAGTACTTC
TRBJ2-5,NA,NA,TRBV18,CASSPGPQWEQYF,TGTGCCAGCTCACCCGGACCGCAGTGGGAGCAGTACTTC
TRBJ2-7,TRBD1,NA,TRBV29-1,CSVIRGYEQYF,TGCAGCGTTATCAGGGGGTACGAGCAGTACTTC
TRBJ2-3,TRBD1,few,TRBV15,CATSRTGGVDTQYF,TGTGCCACCAGCAGAACAGGGGGCGTAGATACGCAGTATTTT
TRBJ2-6,NA,many,TRBV27,CASAIGRGGANVLTF,TGTGCCAGCGCAATAGGAAGAGGAGGGGCCAACGTCCTGACTTTC
TRBJ1-4,NA,few,TRBV29-1,CSVAKGGEKLFF,TGCAGCGTTGCTAAGGGGGGTGAAAAACTGTTTTTT
TRBJ2-3,TRBD2,NA,TRBV4-1,CASSQVAGEADTQYF,TGCGCCAGCAGCCAAGTTGCGGGAGAGGCAGATACGCAGTATTTT
TRBJ2-2,TRBD1,NA,TRBV7-9,CASSSDRQGPGELFF,TGTGCCAGCAGCTCAGACCGACAGGGACCCGGGGAGCTGTTTTTT
TRBJ2-5,NA,NA,TRBV29-1,CSGGRNRQETQYF,TGCAGCGGTGGGAGGAACAGACAAGAGACCCAGTACTTC
TRBJ1-2,TRBD1,NA,TRBV11-2,CASSLGAGGDYGYTF,TGTGCCAGCAGCTTAGGAGCAGGGGGCGACTATGGCTACACCTTC
TRBJ2-7,TRBD1,few,TRBV7-2,CASSPQTGNEQYF,TGTGCCAGCAGCCCACAGACAGGGAACGAGCAGTACTTC
TRBJ2-5,TRBD2,NA,TRBV19,CASRTSGRPNQETQYF,TGTGCCAGTAGGACTAGCGGGAGGCCTAACCAAGAGACCCAGTACTTC
TRBJ2-7,NA,many,TRBV7-9,CASSSGQLYEQYF,TGTGCCAGCAGCTCAGGGCAGCTCTACGAGCAGTACTTC
TRBJ2-5,NA,NA,TRBV7-6,CASSLILRDGGNEQYF,TGTGCCAGCAGCTTAATTCTCCGGGACGGTGGGAATGAGCAGTACTTC
TRBJ2-7,TRBD1,few,TRBV20-1,CSARRQTGFYEQYF,TGCAGTGCTAGAAGGCAGACAGGGTTTTACGAGCAGTACTTC
TRBJ2-3,NA,few,TRBV10-1,CASSLSGNTDTQYF,TGCGCCAGCAGTTTGAGCGGTAACACAGATACGCAGTATTTT
TRBJ1-1,NA,few,TRBV7-6,CASSKWAPTERGAFF,TGTGCCAGCAGCAAATGGGCACCTACCGAACGGGGGGCTTTCTTT
TRBJ1-2,NA,NA,TRBV7-2,CASRDSFFHGYTF,TGTGCCAGCAGGGACAGTTTCTTCCATGGCTACACCTTC
TRBJ2-5,NA,NA,TRBV27,CASSDLAARETQYF,TGTGCCAGCAGCGACCTAGCTGCGAGGGAGACCCAGTACTTC
TRBJ2-5,TRBD2,NA,TRBV5-6,CASTWGGEQYF,TGTGCCAGCACCTGGGGGGGTGAGCAGTACTTC
TRBJ2-7,TRBD1,NA,TRBV2,CASSEWGQGLQNEQYF,TGTGCCAGCAGTGAGTGGGGACAGGGATTGCAAAACGAGCAGTACTTC
TRBJ2-3,NA,NA,TRBV6-5,CASSYSSRSSTQYF,TGTGCCAGCAGTTACTCCAGCCGATCGTCTACGCAGTATTTT
TRBJ1-5,NA,NA,TRBV20-1,CSASWQAREPQHF,TGCAGTGCTAGTTGGCAGGCCAGAGAGCCCCAGCATTTT
TRBJ2-5,NA,NA,TRBV5-1,CASSFPASASYNEQYF,TGCGCCAGCAGCTTTCCTGCTAGCGCCTCCTACAATGAGCAGTACTTC
TRBJ1-4,NA,NA,TRBV12-3/TRBV12-4,CASSLAQGRKLFF,TGTGCCAGCAGTTTAGCGCAGGGGCGCAAACTGTTTTTT
TRBJ2-3,TRBD1,NA,TRBV3-1,CASSRTGGDTQYF,TGTGCCAGCAGCCGAACAGGGGGGGATACGCAGTATTTT
TRBJ2-3,NA,NA,TRBV29-1,CSADGRGDTQYF,TGCAGCGCCGACGGGAGAGGAGATACGCAGTATTTT
TRBJ2-7,NA,few,TRBV29-1,CSVVRRRDPSYEQYF,TGCAGCGTTGTCCGTCGTCGGGATCCCTCCTACGAGCAGTACTTC
TRBJ1-1,NA,NA,TRBV4-2,CASSQDSLRAVNTEAFF,TGTGCCAGCAGCCAAGATAGCCTTCGGGCAGTGAACACTGAAGCTTTCTTT
TRBJ2-5,NA,NA,TRBV20-1,CSACPMGGETQYF,TGCAGTGCTTGCCCCATGGGCGGGGAGACCCAGTACTTC
TRBJ2-1,TRBD2,NA,TRBV20-1,CSARGAGGGGSYNEQFF,TGCAGTGCTAGAGGGGCTGGTGGCGGGGGCTCCTACAATGAGCAGTTCTTC
TRBJ1-1,NA,NA,TRBV27,CASSGGYLNTEAFF,TGTGCCAGCAGTGGGGGGTATCTGAACACTGAAGCTTTCTTT
TRBJ2-1,NA,few,TRBV2,CASSATSYNEQFF,TGTGCCAGTTCAGCCACCTCCTACAATGAGCAGTTCTTC
TRBJ2-3,TRBD2,NA,TRBV7-2,CASSPPSGRTDTQYF,TGTGCCAGCAGCCCGCCTAGCGGGAGAACAGATACGCAGTATTTT
TRBJ1-2,NA,once,TRBV6-1,CASSVEQRGKYGYTF,TGTGCCAGCAGTGTAGAACAGCGAGGAAAGTATGGCTACACCTTC
TRBJ2-1,NA,few,TRBV27,CASSLTGRTYNEQFF,TGTGCCAGCAGTTTGACGGGGAGAACCTACAATGAGCAGTTCTTC
TRBJ2-7,TRBD2,NA,TRBV6-4,CASSDSSGSYNEQYF,TGTGCCAGCAGTGACTCTAGCGGGAGCTACAATGAGCAGTACTTC